This TCR beta chain was sequenced for a study of T cell changes during pregnancy in multiple sclerosis. Sequencing was performed with immunoSEQ multiplex PCR; in TCRdb, only in-frame clones are kept and a portion is missing. The sample consists of about 65,000 clones, over 80% of them appearing once. Germline V gene lookup returns CDR1 MRHNA and CDR2 SNTAGT. This CDR3 has 15 residues. V was shortened by 3 bases and J by 0 bases, with 11 bases between the two germline ends. The receptor was derived from a female donor in good health, enrolled as a control in a pregnancy study. The source was CD8+ T cells from peripheral blood mononuclear cells, collected in the third trimester of pregnancy. The rearrangement joins TRBV6-4 to TRBJ1-2; D is possibly TRBD1 (6 bases). The CDR3 DNA follows: TGTGCCAGCAGTGAGGACAGCCAATCTAACTATGGCTACACCTTC. The encoded protein is CASSEDSQSNYGYTF.